This T cell receptor beta chain was found in a study of monozygotic twins with inflammatory bowel disease. Study results and limitations: IBD patients share fewer clonotypes with other people than healthy twins do, especially with disease activity.

TCRdb re-called the 5' RACE reads and gives one entry per CDR3 protein, without DNA. The specimen's table records 400,000 to 500,000 distinct CDR3 sequences. The draw for each donor consisted of a single 2.5 ml blood sample. As for this clonotype: Its antigen is as yet unknown.

The CDR3 spans 15 residues. Germline CDR1 is LGHDT and CDR2 is YNNKEL (reference sequence). The TCR originated in a human donor with ulcerative colitis or Crohn's disease, or a healthy co-twin of an affected twin (not recorded which). Specimen: blood. The gene calls are TRBV3-1 and TRBJ1-4; TCRdb lists TRBD1, though no DNA is available to test this call. CDR3 region: CASSLWTAGREKLFF.